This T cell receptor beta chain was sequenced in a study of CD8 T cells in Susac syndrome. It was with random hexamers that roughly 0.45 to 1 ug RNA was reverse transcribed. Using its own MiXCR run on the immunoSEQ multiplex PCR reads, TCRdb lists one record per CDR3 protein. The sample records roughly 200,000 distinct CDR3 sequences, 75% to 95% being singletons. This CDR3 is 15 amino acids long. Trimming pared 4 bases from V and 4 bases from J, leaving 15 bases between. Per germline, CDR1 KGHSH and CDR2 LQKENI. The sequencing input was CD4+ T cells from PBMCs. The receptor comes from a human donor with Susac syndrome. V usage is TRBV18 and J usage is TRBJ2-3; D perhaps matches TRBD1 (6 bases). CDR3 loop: CASSLRTATSDTQYF. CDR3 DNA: TGTGCCAGCTCACTACGGACAGCGACGTCAGATACGCAGTATTTT.